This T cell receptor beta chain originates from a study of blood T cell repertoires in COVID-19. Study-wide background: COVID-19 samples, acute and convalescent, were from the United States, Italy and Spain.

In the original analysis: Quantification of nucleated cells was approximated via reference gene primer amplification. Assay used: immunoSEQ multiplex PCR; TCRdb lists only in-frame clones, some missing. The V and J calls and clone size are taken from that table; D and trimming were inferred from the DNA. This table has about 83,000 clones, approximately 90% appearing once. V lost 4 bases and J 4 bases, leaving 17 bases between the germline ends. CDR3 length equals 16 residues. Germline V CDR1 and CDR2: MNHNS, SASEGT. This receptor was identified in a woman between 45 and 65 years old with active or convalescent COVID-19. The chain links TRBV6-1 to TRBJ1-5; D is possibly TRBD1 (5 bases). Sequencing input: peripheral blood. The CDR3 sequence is CASSGTAGGLNQPQHF. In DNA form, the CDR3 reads TGTGCCAGCAGTGGTACCGCCGGGGGTCTTAATCAGCCCCAGCATTTT.